These T cell receptor beta chains were read from a single sample in a study of blood T cell repertoires in COVID-19. The method was immunoSEQ multiplex PCR; TCRdb's version includes in-frame clones alone and lacks a portion of them. Of approximately 300,000 clones listed, about 82% were seen once; the top ten hold under 2%. Specimen: peripheral blood. These TCRs come from a woman aged 45-65 years with acute or convalescent COVID-19. CDR3s include the opening cysteine and the closing phenylalanine or tryptophan. The order of the fields is D gene, V gene, clone size, J gene, CDR3 DNA, CDR3 protein. D genes are given only for firm matches. The size field is filled for only some rows; it gives once, few, many or a size class.

.	TRBV11-3	.	TRBJ1-1	TGTGCCAGCAGCTCACGACAGGACACTGAAGCTTTCTTT	CASSSRQDTEAFF
TRBD2	TRBV5-4	.	TRBJ2-3	TGTGCCAGCAGAAAAACTAGCGGGAGCGGCGCAGATACGCAGTATTTT	CASRKTSGSGADTQYF
.	TRBV13	.	TRBJ2-1	TGTGCCAGCAGCTTAGTCGGAGGATACAATGAGCAGTTCTTC	CASSLVGGYNEQFF
TRBD2	TRBV7-6	.	TRBJ2-3	TGTGCCAGCATCGGAGTGGGCGGGAGGACAGATACGCAGTATTTT	CASIGVGGRTDTQYF
.	TRBV19	.	TRBJ2-2	TGTGCCAGTAGTAGAAGGACTGCGAACACCGGGGAGCTGTTTTTT	CASSRRTANTGELFF
.	TRBV4-1	.	TRBJ2-7	TGCGCCAGCAGCCAAGCGTGGGGCCAGAACTACGAGCAGTACTTC	CASSQAWGQNYEQYF
TRBD2	TRBV7-9	.	TRBJ2-1	TGTGCCAGCAGCTTAGTGACTAGCGGCAATGAGCAGTTCTTC	CASSLVTSGNEQFF
TRBD1	TRBV6-1	.	TRBJ2-7	TGTGCCAGCAGTGTTGGTACGTGGGACAGTCCCTACGAGCAGTACTTC	CASSVGTWDSPYEQYF
TRBD1	TRBV2	once	TRBJ2-7	TGTGCCAGCAGTGATGAGGGGGCTGGGAACGAGCAGTACTTC	CASSDEGAGNEQYF
.	TRBV9	.	TRBJ2-5	TGTGCCAGCAGCACGGGGAGTTTTGCAGAGACCCAGTACTTC	CASSTGSFAETQYF
.	TRBV4-3	.	TRBJ2-7	TGCGCCAGCAGCCAGGAGGACTCCTTTTACGAGCAGTACTTC	CASSQEDSFYEQYF
.	TRBV10-1	.	TRBJ1-2	TGCGCCAGCACTAAGTGCTTGCGCTACACCTTC	CASTKCLRYTF
.	TRBV21-1	.	TRBJ1-2	TGTGCCAGCAGAAGAGGACAGGGGGTATCTTTTGACTATGGCTACACCTTC	CASRRGQGVSFDYGYTF
TRBD1	TRBV4-1	many	TRBJ2-6	TGCGCCAGCAGCCACCGGGACAGGGGGTCCTCTGGGGCCAACGTCCTGACTTTC	CASSHRDRGSSGANVLTF
.	TRBV5-4	.	TRBJ1-4	TGTGCCAGCAGCTACTCCAGAGGGTCTAATGAAAAACTGTTTTTT	CASSYSRGSNEKLFF
TRBD1	TRBV5-5	.	TRBJ2-7	TGTGCCAGCAGCGCAGGGGACAGGGGAGACGAGCAGTACTTC	CASSAGDRGDEQYF
.	TRBV10-3	.	TRBJ1-1	TGTGCCATCAGTGAAATAGGGGCCGGTGAAGCTTTCTTT	CAISEIGAGEAFF
TRBD2	TRBV11-2	.	TRBJ2-1	TGTGCCAGCAGCTTTGGCCTAGCGGGATACAATGAGCAGTTCTTC	CASSFGLAGYNEQFF
TRBD2	TRBV4-2	.	TRBJ2-7	TGTGCCAGCAGCCAAGAAGGCGGACTAGCGGGAGGAGGGTCCTACGAGCAGTACTTC	CASSQEGGLAGGGSYEQYF
TRBD2	TRBV9	.	TRBJ2-7	TGTGCCAGCAGCGTAGGTATAACGGGAGGGTACGAGCAGTACTTC	CASSVGITGGYEQYF
TRBD1	TRBV27	.	TRBJ1-1	TGTGCCAGCAGTCCGCGTCCCGGGACAGGGTTCGGTGGGGCTTTCTTT	CASSPRPGTGFGGAFF
TRBD1	TRBV2	.	TRBJ1-3	TGTGCCAGCAGTGAAGCGAGGGACAGGGGGAAATTGATAGGAAACACCATATATTTT	CASSEARDRGKLIGNTIYF
TRBD2	TRBV14	few	TRBJ2-5	TGTGCCAGCAGCCGCCTAGCGGGAGTAGGAGAGACCCAGTACTTC	CASSRLAGVGETQYF
TRBD1	TRBV28	many	TRBJ1-5	TGTGCCAGCAATGACAGGGGGCCGAATCAGCCCCAGCATTTT	CASNDRGPNQPQHF
.	TRBV5-1	.	TRBJ1-5	TGCGCCAGCAGCTTGGACGGGTCGATAAGCAATCAGCCCCAGCATTTT	CASSLDGSISNQPQHF
TRBD1	TRBV4-1	.	TRBJ1-5	TGCGCCAGCAGCCAAGATGGGGGACAGGGCAATCAGCCCCAGCATTTT	CASSQDGGQGNQPQHF
TRBD1	TRBV6-6	once	TRBJ1-2	TGTGCCAGCAGTAACAGGGGGATCAATGGCTACACCTTC	CASSNRGINGYTF
.	TRBV7-2	.	TRBJ1-2	TGTGCCAGCAGCTTGGGCAGGGCTGGTGGCTACACCTTC	CASSLGRAGGYTF
TRBD1	TRBV7-3	.	TRBJ2-2	TGTGCCAGCAGCCCCACAGGGACAGGCGGGGAGCTGTTTTTT	CASSPTGTGGELFF
TRBD1	TRBV3-1/TRBV3-2	.	TRBJ1-1	TGTGCCAGCAGCCCACCCAGGGGGGTGGCTGAAGCTTTCTTT	CASSPPRGVAEAFF
.	TRBV28	few	TRBJ1-5	TGTGCCAGCACCCTCCCCGGGGGGAATCAGCCCCAGCATTTT	CASTLPGGNQPQHF
.	TRBV11-2	.	TRBJ2-1	TGTGCCAGCAGCTTCTCAGGGGTTGAGCAGTTCTTC	CASSFSGVEQFF
TRBD2	TRBV11-1	.	TRBJ2-7	TGTGCCAGCAGCCGACTAGCGGGATCCTACGAGCAGTACTTC	CASSRLAGSYEQYF
.	TRBV3-1/TRBV3-2	.	TRBJ2-7	TGTGCCAGCAGCCAAGGTTACCCAGAGGAAGCCTACGAGCAGTACTTC	CASSQGYPEEAYEQYF
.	TRBV4-1	.	TRBJ1-5	TGCGCCAGCAGCCAAGAGTGGGCAGGGAATCAGCCCCAGCATTTT	CASSQEWAGNQPQHF
.	TRBV5-1	.	TRBJ2-5	TGCGCCAGCAGCTTGGTAGGGGCGAGAGAGACCCAGTACTTC	CASSLVGARETQYF
TRBD1	TRBV2	once	TRBJ1-6	TGTGCCAGCAGTACCCCGGGACAGGGAAGATCACCCCTCCACTTT	CASSTPGQGRSPLHF
TRBD2	TRBV9	.	TRBJ2-1	TGTGCCAGCAGCGTGGGACTAGCGGGAGGCAATGAGCAGTTCTTC	CASSVGLAGGNEQFF
TRBD2	TRBV24-1	.	TRBJ2-1	TGTGCCACCAGTGATTGGGGTAGCGGGGAGGCCAATGAGCAGTTCTTC	CATSDWGSGEANEQFF
.	TRBV19	.	TRBJ1-3	TGTGCCAGTAGCTACCGTACAGGAAGCTCTGGAAACACCATATATTTT	CASSYRTGSSGNTIYF
.	TRBV2	.	TRBJ1-1	TGTGCCAGCAGTGTAAAGGGGGAGACTGAAGCTTTCTTT	CASSVKGETEAFF
.	TRBV29-1	.	TRBJ1-4	TGCAGCGTTGACAAGGAGGGTGAAAAACTGTTTTTT	CSVDKEGEKLFF
TRBD1	TRBV6-5	.	TRBJ2-2	TGTGCCAGCACCTTGGACAGGGGATACACCGGGGAGCTGTTTTTT	CASTLDRGYTGELFF
TRBD2	TRBV6-2/TRBV6-3	.	TRBJ2-5	TGTGCCAGCAGTTACTCGGGGTTAGCGGGAGAGTTTAGAGAGACCCAGTACTTC	CASSYSGLAGEFRETQYF
TRBD1	TRBV6-5	.	TRBJ1-1	TGTGCCAGCAACCGGGACAGGGGGCGAGTAGGGGAAGCTTTCTTT	CASNRDRGRVGEAFF
TRBD1	TRBV28	few	TRBJ1-5	TGTGCCAGCAGACCGGACAGGCGCAATCAGCCCCAGCATTTT	CASRPDRRNQPQHF